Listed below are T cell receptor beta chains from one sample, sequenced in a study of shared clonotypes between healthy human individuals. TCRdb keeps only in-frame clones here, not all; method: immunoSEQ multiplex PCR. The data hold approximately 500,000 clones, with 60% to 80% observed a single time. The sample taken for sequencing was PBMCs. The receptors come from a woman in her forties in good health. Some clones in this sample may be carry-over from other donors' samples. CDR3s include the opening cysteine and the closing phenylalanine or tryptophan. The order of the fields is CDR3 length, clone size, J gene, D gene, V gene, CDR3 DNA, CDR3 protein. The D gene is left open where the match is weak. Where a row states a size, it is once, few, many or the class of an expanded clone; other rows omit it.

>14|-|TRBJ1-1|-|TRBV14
TGTGCCAGCAGCCCCCCTAGATGGGACACTGAAGCTTTCTTT
CASSPPRWDTEAFF
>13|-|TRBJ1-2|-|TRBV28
TGTGCCAGCAGTTTTTCGGGGATCTATGGCTACACCTTC
CASSFSGIYGYTF
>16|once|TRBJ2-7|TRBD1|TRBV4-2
TGTGCCAGCAGCCGGGACGGGACAGGCACTTCCTACGAGCAGTACTTC
CASSRDGTGTSYEQYF
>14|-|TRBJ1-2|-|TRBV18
TGTGCCAGCTCACCCAACACAGGTCACTATGGCTACACCTTC
CASSPNTGHYGYTF
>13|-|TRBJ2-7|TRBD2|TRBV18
TGTGCCAGCTCACCAACTAGCGGGAGCGAGCAGTACTTC
CASSPTSGSEQYF
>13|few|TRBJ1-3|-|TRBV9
TGTGCCAGCAGCGTAGCGCCGGGAAACACCATATATTTT
CASSVAPGNTIYF
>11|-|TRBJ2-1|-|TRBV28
TGTGCCAGCAGTATTAAACATGAGCAGTTCTTC
CASSIKHEQFF
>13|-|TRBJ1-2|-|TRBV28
TGTGCCTCCGAAGCAGACAGGCACTATGGCTACACCTTC
CASEADRHYGYTF
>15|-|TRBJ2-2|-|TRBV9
TGTGCCAGCAGCGTCAGCCTAGCCAACACCGGGGAGCTGTTTTTT
CASSVSLANTGELFF
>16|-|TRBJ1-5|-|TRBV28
TGTGCCAGCAGCAACCCCGGACAGTATAGCAATCAGCCCCAGCATTTT
CASSNPGQYSNQPQHF
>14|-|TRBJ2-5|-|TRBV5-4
TGTGCCAGCAGCTGGGTAGGCGTTCAAGAGACCCAGTACTTC
CASSWVGVQETQYF
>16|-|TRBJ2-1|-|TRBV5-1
TGCGCCAGCAGCTTGGCCGGCAGCGCCCTCTACAATGAGCAGTTCTTC
CASSLAGSALYNEQFF
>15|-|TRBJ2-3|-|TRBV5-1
TGCGCCAGCAGCTTGGGTCGCGGTAACACAGATACGCAGTATTTT
CASSLGRGNTDTQYF
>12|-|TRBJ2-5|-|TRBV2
TGTGCCAGCTCCCTCGGGGAGGAGACCCAGTACTTC
CASSLGEETQYF
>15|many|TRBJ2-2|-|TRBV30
TGTGCCTGGAGTGAAATAACAGGGACCACCGGGGAGCTGTTTTTT
CAWSEITGTTGELFF
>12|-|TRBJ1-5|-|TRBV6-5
TGTGCCAGCGGTCCTTTTGATCAGCCCCAGCATTTT
CASGPFDQPQHF
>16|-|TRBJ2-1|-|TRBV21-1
TGTGCCAGCAGCAAAGTTCCGGGGACAGTTTACAATGAGCAGTTCTTC
CASSKVPGTVYNEQFF
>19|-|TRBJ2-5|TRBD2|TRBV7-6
TGTGCCAGCAGCTTAAGGTCCCCTAGGCGGGAGGGCCCAATGGAGACCCAGTACTTC
CASSLRSPRREGPMETQYF
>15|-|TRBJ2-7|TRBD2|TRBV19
TGTGCCAGTAGTCCAGGTACTAGCGGTTCCTACGAGCAGTACTTC
CASSPGTSGSYEQYF
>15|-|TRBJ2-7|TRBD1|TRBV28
TGTGCCAGCAGTTTACCCGGGACAGGGGGCTACGAGCAGTACTTC
CASSLPGTGGYEQYF
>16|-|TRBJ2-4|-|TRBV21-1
TGTGCCAGCAGCAAACAGGGAGCTTTGGACAAAAACATTCAGTACTTC
CASSKQGALDKNIQYF
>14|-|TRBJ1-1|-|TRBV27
TGTGCCAGCAGTTTAACACAGTCGCGCACTGAAGCTTTCTTT
CASSLTQSRTEAFF
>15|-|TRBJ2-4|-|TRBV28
TGTGCCAGCAGTCTCCGGGATTCGGCCAAAAACATTCAGTACTTC
CASSLRDSAKNIQYF